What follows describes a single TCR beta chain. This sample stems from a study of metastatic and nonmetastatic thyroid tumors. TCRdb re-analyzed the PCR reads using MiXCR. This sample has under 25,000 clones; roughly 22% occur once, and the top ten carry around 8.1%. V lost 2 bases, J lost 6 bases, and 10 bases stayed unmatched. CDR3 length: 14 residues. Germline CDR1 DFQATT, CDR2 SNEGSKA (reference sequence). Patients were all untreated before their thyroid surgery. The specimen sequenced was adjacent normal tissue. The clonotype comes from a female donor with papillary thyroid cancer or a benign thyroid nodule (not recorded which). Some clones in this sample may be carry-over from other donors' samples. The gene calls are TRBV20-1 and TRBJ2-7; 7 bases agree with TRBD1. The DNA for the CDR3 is TGCAGTGCTAGAATAGAAGGGGGCCATGGCGAGCAGTACTTC. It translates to CSARIEGGHGEQYF.